The 29 T cell receptor beta chains presented below share a single source sample, sequenced in a study of shared clonotypes between healthy human individuals. TCRdb keeps only in-frame clones here, not all; method: immunoSEQ multiplex PCR. The sample contains roughly 1.4 million clones, 98% to 99% of which appear only once. Sequencing was carried out using naive CD4+ T cells sorted from blood. Subset in this sample: CD45RA+ positively selected. These TCRs come from a man between 25 and 39 years old in good health.

V and J are TRBV5-4 and TRBJ1-2; TRBD1 agrees at 8 bases. With V trimmed by 5 bases and J by 8 bases, 2 bases remained unmatched. The germline V gene encodes CDR1 SGHNT and CDR2 YYREEE (reference sequence). The CDR3 is made up of 11 amino acids. CDR3 sequence (DNA): TGTGCCAGCAGTCGGGACAGGGGCTACACCTTC. Its protein product is CASSRDRGYTF.

This chain connects TRBV7-9 to TRBJ1-4; D gene unclear. The V end lost 5 bases, the J end lost 12 bases, and 10 bases lay between the germline ends. This CDR3 spans 11 amino acids. Looked up from germline, CDR1 is SEHNR and CDR2 is FQNEAQ (reference sequence). CDR3 residues: CASSQREELFF. The CDR3 nucleotides are TGTGCCAGCAGCCAGCGTGAGGAACTGTTTTTT.

The chain links TRBV14 to TRBJ2-1; D assignment may be TRBD1 or TRBD2 (6 bases each). This CDR3 is 16 amino acids long. The germline V and J ends were trimmed by 3 bases and 7 bases, with 19 bases remaining between them. Germline V gene data show CDR1 as SGHDN and CDR2 as FVKESK. The DNA of the CDR3 is TGTGCCAGCAGCCAGGCCCGGGGGCTGTTTACTAATGAGCAGTTCTTC. Its protein product is CASSQARGLFTNEQFF.

The chain has TRBV7-9 and TRBJ2-5; the match to TRBD2 covers 9 bases. V lost 7 bases to trimming and J lost 5 bases; unmatched junction nucleotides: 11. The germline gives CDR1 SEHNR, CDR2 FQNEAQ (reference sequence). The CDR3 totals 15 residues. As DNA, the CDR3 is TGTGCCAGCAACCGACTAGCGGCCCTAGTCGAGACCCAGTACTTC. This sequence encodes CASNRLAALVETQYF. The full variable domain, in which reference TRBV7-9 and TRBJ2-5 provide the parts outside the CDR3, is DTGVSQNPRHKITKRGQNVTFRCDPISEHNRLYWYRQTLGQGPEFLTYFQNEAQLEKSRLLSDRFSAERPKGSFSTLEIQRTEQGDSAMYLCASNRLAALVETQYFGPGTRLLVL.

As concerns this clone: Other nucleotide sequences from this sample produce the same CDR3. This chain links TRBV7-3 with TRBJ2-1; D gene ambiguous. V lost 0 bases and J 8 bases, leaving 5 bases between the germline ends. This CDR3 comprises 12 residues. Germline V gene sequence: CDR1 SGHTA, CDR2 FQGTGA. The CDR3 sequence is CASSLTGDEQFF. CDR3 bases: TGTGCCAGCAGCTTAACTGGGGATGAGCAGTTCTTC. Complete variable domain (other parts from reference TRBV7-3 and TRBJ2-1): GAGVSQTPSNKVTEKGKYVELRCDPISGHTALYWYRQSLGQGPEFLIYFQGTGAADDSGLPNDRFFAVRPEGSVSTLKIQRTERGDSAVYLCASSLTGDEQFFGPGTRLTVL.

This clone was detected once. This chain uses TRBV19 with TRBJ2-3; tentative D call: TRBD1 (6 bases). V was pared by 3 bases and J by 2 bases, with 12 bases between. The germline CDR1 and CDR2 sequences are LNHDA and SQIVND (reference sequence). The CDR3 extends over 15 amino acids. CDR3 amino acids: CASSISRTDTDTQYF. CDR3 DNA sequence: TGTGCCAGTAGTATTAGTAGGACAGACACAGATACGCAGTATTTT.

The rearrangement links TRBV7-3 to TRBJ2-1, with 10 bases lining up with TRBD2. V was clipped by 2 bases and J by 4 bases; unmatched bases: 11. From germline, CDR1 is SGHTA and CDR2 FQGTGA. The CDR3 consists of 18 residues. The CDR3 region has the DNA TGTGCCAGCAGCTTAGAAAGCCGGACTAGCGGTGAATACAATGAGCAGTTCTTC. It translates to CASSLESRTSGEYNEQFF.

V gene TRBV19 combines with J gene TRBJ2-7; 12 nucleotides agree with TRBD2. V shed 9 bases, J shed 2 bases, and the junction held 5 bases outside the gene matches. Germline V gene sequence: CDR1 LNHDA, CDR2 SQIVND (reference sequence). CDR3 length: 14 residues. As DNA, the CDR3 is TGTGCCAGATCCCGGACTAGCGGGACCTACGAGCAGTACTTC. Its translation: CARSRTSGTYEQYF.

V is TRBV27 and J is TRBJ2-2; 7 bases fit TRBD1. Germline values: CDR1 MNHEY, CDR2 SMNVEV (reference sequence). The CDR3 length is 15 residues. Trimming cost V 1 base and J 1 base; bases outside gene matches: 0. The CDR3 DNA follows: TGTGCCAGCAGTTTATACAGGGGGAACACCGGGGAGCTGTTTTTT. The encoded protein is CASSLYRGNTGELFF.

This chain connects TRBV2 to TRBJ1-5; no definite D call. Trimming took 8 bases from V and 0 from J, leaving 14 bases between them. CDR1 SNHLY and CDR2 FYNNEI come from the germline V gene. The CDR3 sequence is 15 residues long. Here the CDR3 DNA reads TGTGCCAGCTTCTCAGGTCGCAATAGCAATCAGCCCCAGCATTTT. Translating it yields CASFSGRNSNQPQHF.

This sequence joins TRBV18 and TRBJ1-5; tentatively, D is TRBD1 (5 bases). Germline CDR1 is KGHSH and CDR2 is LQKENI. V was shortened by 3 bases and J by 0 bases, with 12 bases between the two germline ends. The CDR3 covers 16 residues. This CDR3 is CASSPGGVDSNQPQHF. DNA of the CDR3: TGTGCCAGCTCACCCGGGGGTGTGGATAGCAATCAGCCCCAGCATTTT.

The CDR3 DNA follows: TGTGCCAGCTCACCAATACGGCCAACGAACACCGGGGAGCTGTTTTTT. Its protein product is CASSPIRPTNTGELFF. V usage is TRBV18 and J usage is TRBJ2-2; D not resolved. The CDR3 extends over 16 amino acids. Trimming pared 2 bases from V and 0 bases from J, leaving 10 bases between. Germline-derived CDR1 and CDR2 are KGHSH and LQKENI.

This chain uses TRBV5-5 with TRBJ2-7; D remains ambiguous. This CDR3 region has 14 residues. Trimming pared 0 bases from V and 2 bases from J, leaving 9 bases between. The germline V gene has CDR1 SGHKS and CDR2 YYEKEE (reference sequence). CDR3 residues: CASSLEPRAYEQYF. DNA for the CDR3: TGTGCCAGCAGCTTGGAACCGCGCGCCTACGAGCAGTACTTC.

The chain joins TRBV29-1 to TRBJ2-1; possibly TRBD1 for D (5 bases). The V and J ends lost 6 bases and 5 bases respectively, with 14 bases between them. The CDR3 is made up of 13 amino acids. Germline values: CDR1 SQVTM, CDR2 ANQGSEA. CDR3 sequence reads: CSVWTPGHNEQFF. CDR3 coding DNA: TGCAGCGTATGGACACCGGGCCACAATGAGCAGTTCTTC.

The J gene is TRBJ1-2, the V gene TRBV7-6; 8 positions agree with TRBD1. CDR1 is SGHVS and CDR2 is FNYEAQ in the germline V gene. The length of the CDR3 is 14 residues. The ends lost 3 bases at V and 4 bases at J; junction bases unmatched: 4. The DNA for the CDR3 is TGTGCCAGCAGCTTGACAGGGGCAGGCTATGGCTACACCTTC. This encodes CASSLTGAGYGYTF.

The V call is TRBV14, the J call TRBJ2-7; D may be TRBD1 or TRBD2 (5 bases each). This CDR3 has 15 amino acids. From germline, CDR1 is SGHDN and CDR2 FVKESK. Trimming left V 3 bases short and J 3 bases short, with 15 bases between. CDR3 loop: CASSHPPGRSYEQYF. The CDR3 DNA sequence: TGTGCCAGCAGCCACCCCCCGGGACGGAGCTACGAGCAGTACTTC.

The count of this clone is one. The chain joins TRBV28 to TRBJ2-6; D gene ambiguous. Trimming shortened V by 5 bases and J by 0 bases, and 8 bases separated the two germline ends. The V gene's germline CDR1 is MDHEN and CDR2 SYDVKM. The CDR3 covers 15 residues. CDR3 in DNA: TGTGCCAGCAGTCGCAGGAGCTCTGGGGCCAACGTCCTGACTTTC. Protein: CASSRRSSGANVLTF.

This chain joins TRBV19 and TRBJ2-5, with TRBD2 matching 7 bases. Germline-derived CDR1 and CDR2 are LNHDA and SQIVND (reference sequence). The CDR3 totals 15 residues. V dropped 3 bases and J dropped 5; count of bases not matched to a gene: 9. In DNA, the CDR3 is TGTGCCAGTAGTATTGTGGGCGGGAGTACGGAGACCCAGTACTTC. It specifies CASSIVGGSTETQYF.

The chain uses TRBV5-1 and TRBJ2-5; D perhaps matches TRBD2 (5 bases). Trimming took 4 bases from V and 5 from J, leaving 15 bases between them. Per germline, CDR1 SGHRS and CDR2 YFSETQ. CDR3 length equals 14 residues. This chain's CDR3 is CASSVKGSTETQYF. CDR3 coding DNA: TGCGCCAGCAGCGTGAAAGGGAGTACTGAGACCCAGTACTTC.

This chain connects TRBV11-2 to TRBJ1-5; the D gene is possibly TRBD1 (6 bases). This CDR3 is 15 amino acids long. Trimming removed 1 base from V and 8 bases from J, with 15 bases in between. From germline, CDR1 is SGHAT and CDR2 FQNNGV. The CDR3 nucleotides are TGTGCCAGCAGCTTAGGGCTCACAGGGTGGGAGCCCCAGCATTTT. Translation gives CASSLGLTGWEPQHF.

The chain is built from TRBV2 and TRBJ2-7; weak D call: TRBD2 (7 bases). Trimming pared 7 bases from V and 1 base from J, leaving 20 bases between. Germline values: CDR1 SNHLY, CDR2 FYNNEI. CDR3 length: 16 amino acids. CDR3 protein: CASNDPGGRSSYEQYF. The DNA for the CDR3 is TGTGCCAGCAATGACCCCGGGGGGCGGAGTTCCTACGAGCAGTACTTC.

The V and J genes are TRBV27 and TRBJ1-3; D may be TRBD1 (5 bases). The CDR3 runs 14 residues. Trimming left V 4 bases short and J 0 bases short, with 7 bases between. Germline CDR1 MNHEY, CDR2 SMNVEV (reference sequence). CDR3 amino acids: CASSWGSSGNTIYF. The CDR3 coding sequence is TGTGCCAGCAGTTGGGGGAGCTCTGGAAACACCATATATTTT.

The genes are TRBV23-1 and TRBJ2-2; TRBD2 matches at 7 bases. TRBV23-1 is classed as an ORF, of uncertain function. J gave up 5 bases and V 0 bases, and 6 bases lay outside the gene matches. The CDR3 consists of 16 residues. The CDR3 region is CASSQSGRESTGELFF. DNA for the CDR3: TGCGCCAGCAGTCAATCGGGGCGGGAGAGTACCGGGGAGCTGTTTTTT.

V gene TRBV7-6 combines with J gene TRBJ2-5, with D unresolved. Trimming removed 1 base from V and 3 bases from J, with 9 bases in between. Germline CDR1 is SGHVS and CDR2 is FNYEAQ. The CDR3 totals 14 residues. The CDR3 here is CASSLGAEEETQYF. The CDR3 region has the DNA TGTGCCAGCAGCTTAGGGGCAGAAGAAGAGACCCAGTACTTC.

CDR3 amino acids: CASGQGPTGYSNQPQHF. In DNA, the CDR3 is TGTGCCAGCGGACAGGGCCCGACGGGGTATAGCAATCAGCCCCAGCATTTT. The chain has TRBV2 and TRBJ1-5, with TRBD1 matching 8 bases. The V and J ends lost 8 bases and 0 bases, in that order; junction bases with no gene match: 12. Germline V CDR1 and CDR2: SNHLY, FYNNEI. The CDR3 length is 17 residues.

This CDR3 reads CASSQHRTGPATDTQYF. In DNA, the CDR3 is TGCGCCAGCAGCCAACACAGGACAGGCCCGGCGACAGATACGCAGTATTTT. V is TRBV4-1 and J is TRBJ2-3; 7 bases agree with TRBD1. Germline CDR1 is MGHRA and CDR2 is YSYEKL. The CDR3 runs to 17 residues. After removal of 2 bases from V and 3 bases from J, the junction contained 11 bases not matched to a gene.

This clone is a singleton in its sample. Other DNA sequences in this sample translate to the same CDR3. The gene calls are TRBV18 and TRBJ2-7; TRBD1 matches 8 bases. Losses at the gene ends were 3 bases for V and 3 bases for J; bases not matched to a gene: 4. The CDR3 has 14 amino acids. Looked up from germline, CDR1 is KGHSH and CDR2 is LQKENI. The CDR3 coding sequence is TGTGCCAGCTCACCCGTAGGACAGGGCTACGAGCAGTACTTC. Amino acids: CASSPVGQGYEQYF.

The count of this clone is one. This chain joins TRBV4-1 and TRBJ2-7; tentatively, D is TRBD1 or TRBD2 (5 bases each). Deletions cut 0 bases from V and 1 base from J, with 22 bases between. The CDR3 length is 19 residues. Germline V gives CDR1 MGHRA, CDR2 YSYEKL. The CDR3 DNA sequence: TGCGCCAGCAGCCAAGAACGTTCGCCTTCGGGGCCCGAATCCTACGAGCAGTACTTC. Protein product: CASSQERSPSGPESYEQYF.

The V gene is TRBV11-2, the J gene TRBJ2-1; maybe TRBD1 (6 bases). Trimming removed 1 base at V and 5 bases at J, with 12 bases between. The CDR3 has 15 residues. Germline CDR1 SGHAT, CDR2 FQNNGV. The CDR3 bases are TGTGCCAGCAGCTTAGTCCGAGCAGGGGACAATGAGCAGTTCTTC. Protein: CASSLVRAGDNEQFF. The full variable domain, rest sourced from reference TRBV11-2 and TRBJ2-1, is EAGVAQSPRYKIIEKRQSVAFWCNPISGHATLYWYQQILGQGPKLLIQFQNNGVVDDSQLPKDRFSAERLKGVDSTLKIQPAKLEDSAVYLCASSLVRAGDNEQFFGPGTRLTVL.